This entry describes one T cell receptor beta chain. The antigen remains undetermined. Trimming cost V 2 bases and J 1 base; bases outside gene matches: 3. CDR1 is SGDLS and CDR2 is YYNGEE in the germline V gene. The CDR3 totals 15 residues. This entry is derived from a study of OX40 agonist ivuxolimab in advanced cancers. Study-level points and caveats: Averaging showed that CD8+ T cells had more expanded clones than CD4+ did.

Assay used: immunoSEQ multiplex PCR; TCRdb lists only in-frame clones, some missing. The sample yields over 20,000 clones, 80% to 90% seen once. The sequence was obtained from an adult with an advanced solid tumor such as melanoma, head and neck, liver or kidney cancer. The genes are TRBV9 and TRBJ2-5, with TRBD2 matching over 9 bases. The sample was CD4+ or CD8+ T cells sorted from blood, taken in a trial of the OX40 agonist ivuxolimab. This chain's CDR3 is CASSVGGGAQETQYF. CDR3 bases: TGTGCCAGCAGCGTGGGCGGGGGGGCCCAAGAGACCCAGTACTTC.